Listed below are T cell receptor beta chains from one sample, sequenced in a study of T-cell reconstitution after alpha-beta-depleted transplantation in children. TCRdb passed the PCR reads through MiXCR, listing each CDR3 protein once. The profile shows 700,000 to 950,000 distinct CDR3 sequences, 15% to 20% of them singletons. Sequenced here: PBMCs, mostly from graft donor cells, sampled 360 days after TCRalphabeta/CD19-depleted stem cell transplant. Receptors originate from a male patient between 5 and 17 years old who had a stem cell transplant for acute lymphoblastic leukemia, so the T cells may come from the graft donor. CDR3s include the opening cysteine and the closing phenylalanine or tryptophan. The D gene is left open where the match is weak. Expanded clones are given a class, and other clones once, few, many or no size at all.

V	size	D	J	length	DNA	CDR3
TRBV29-1	-	-	TRBJ1-2	15	TGCAGCGTTGAAGATGGCCTCGGACGGAACTATGGCTACACCTTC	CSVEDGLGRNYGYTF
TRBV12-3/TRBV12-4	many	TRBD2	TRBJ2-5	15	TGTGCCAGCAGTCCTCGACTAGCGGGAGGGGAGACCCAGTACTTC	CASSPRLAGGETQYF
TRBV6-1	few	TRBD1	TRBJ2-1	20	TGTGCCAGCAGTGAAGCAAGGTCGACAGGGGCTGGGAGCTCCTACAATGAGCAGTTCTTC	CASSEARSTGAGSSYNEQFF
TRBV7-8	few	-	TRBJ2-3	15	TGTGCCAGCAGCTGGGGAGCCACTAGCACAGATACGCAGTATTTT	CASSWGATSTDTQYF
TRBV5-1	few	TRBD2	TRBJ2-1	19	TGCGCCAGCAGCACCCCGAGGTATAGCGGGCCAAGCTCCTACAATGAGCAGTTCTTC	CASSTPRYSGPSSYNEQFF
TRBV20-1	few	TRBD2	TRBJ2-3	16	TGCAGTGCTAGAGATACGTCTAGCGGGAGAACAGATACGCAGTATTTT	CSARDTSSGRTDTQYF
TRBV20-1	few	TRBD2	TRBJ2-7	14	TGCAGTGCTCTGACTAGCGGTAGCTCCTACGAGCAGTACTTC	CSALTSGSSYEQYF
TRBV6-2/TRBV6-3	-	TRBD2	TRBJ2-4	17	TGTGCCAGCAAACGACCGCTAGCGGGAGGGGAAAAAAACATTCAGTACTTC	CASKRPLAGGEKNIQYF
TRBV29-1	many	TRBD1	TRBJ2-2	14	TGCAGCGTTGATGATGGGACAGGGTCCGGGGAGCTGTTTTTT	CSVDDGTGSGELFF
TRBV19	few	-	TRBJ2-5	16	TGTGCCAGTAGTGTTTTAGCCGGCAGGGGTTATGAGACCCAGTACTTC	CASSVLAGRGYETQYF
TRBV5-1	many	TRBD1	TRBJ2-7	16	TGCGCCAGCAGCTTGGGAAAGTTACAGGGGGTGAGGGAGCAGTACTTC	CASSLGKLQGVREQYF
TRBV5-1	few	-	TRBJ2-1	12	TGCGCCAGCAGCTTTAGAACCCGTGAGCAGTTCTTC	CASSFRTREQFF
TRBV10-2	few	-	TRBJ2-5	14	TGCGCCAGCAAGAAGGTGACGGGAGTGGAGACCCAGTACTTC	CASKKVTGVETQYF
TRBV5-1	many	TRBD2	TRBJ2-1	15	TGCGCCAGCAGGCCCGGACTAGCGGACTACAATGAGCAGTTCTTC	CASRPGLADYNEQFF
TRBV5-1	-	-	TRBJ2-5	16	TGCGCCAGCAGCTTGGACGGCAGGCCCAATGGGGAGACCCAGTACTTC	CASSLDGRPNGETQYF
TRBV5-1	-	-	TRBJ1-2	17	TGCGCCAGCAGCCACACTCCCGGGAGGTGGAAGGAATATGGCTACACCTTC	CASSHTPGRWKEYGYTF
TRBV5-1	once	TRBD1	TRBJ2-7	16	TGCGCCAGCAGCCATAAAACAGGGGAACTGTCCTACGAGCAGTACTTC	CASSHKTGELSYEQYF
TRBV4-1	many	TRBD2	TRBJ2-4	15	TGCGCCAGCAGCATCACGACTAGCCCGTTGAACATTCAGTACTTC	CASSITTSPLNIQYF
TRBV27	many	TRBD1	TRBJ2-1	15	TGTGCCAGCAGTGTACCGGGACAGGGTAGGAATGAGCAGTTCTTC	CASSVPGQGRNEQFF
TRBV5-6	many	TRBD2	TRBJ2-3	15	TGTGCCAGCAGCCGACTAGCGGAGCCCACAGATACGCAGTATTTT	CASSRLAEPTDTQYF
TRBV30	-	-	TRBJ2-7	12	TGTGCCTGGAGACACCCCGTTTACGAGCAGTACTTC	CAWRHPVYEQYF
TRBV20-1	-	TRBD2	TRBJ2-1	16	TGCAGTGCTACTCTACATCTAGCGGGACGTAGTAATGAGCAGTTCTTC	CSATLHLAGRSNEQFF
TRBV21-1	-	-	TRBJ2-1	17	TGTGCCAGCAGCGAAGGAGGGCCCTTAGGGGCCTACAATGAGCAGTTCTTC	CASSEGGPLGAYNEQFF
TRBV27	many	-	TRBJ2-1	15	TGTGCCAGCAGTCTAAGTACCTCCCCGCTTAATGAGCAGTTCTTC	CASSLSTSPLNEQFF
TRBV24-1	few	-	TRBJ2-2	15	TGTGCCACCAGTCCCTCAGGAGGCAGAACCGGGGAGCTGTTTTTT	CATSPSGGRTGELFF
TRBV5-1	-	-	TRBJ1-2	17	TGCGCCAGCAGCCGCCGAGCCCAGACTCCTGTCTTCTATGGCTACACCTTC	CASSRRAQTPVFYGYTF
TRBV29-1	-	TRBD2	TRBJ2-7	15	TGCAGCGTTGAAGTAGCCGGGACTAGGCCGGGCGAGCAGTACTTC	CSVEVAGTRPGEQYF
TRBV5-1	-	-	TRBJ2-1	14	TGCGCCAGCAGCTTGGCCCCGAATCACAATGAGCAGTTCTTC	CASSLAPNHNEQFF
TRBV29-1	few	-	TRBJ2-4	13	TGCAGCGTTGCGGGACTAGCCAAAAACATTCAGTACTTC	CSVAGLAKNIQYF
TRBV29-1	-	-	TRBJ2-1	14	TGCAGCGTTGAAACAGGGTGGTCCTACAATGAGCAGTTCTTC	CSVETGWSYNEQFF
TRBV20-1	few	-	TRBJ2-3	13	TGCAGTGCTAGAAAGCGACCCACAGATACGCAGTATTTT	CSARKRPTDTQYF
TRBV2	few	-	TRBJ2-7	13	TGTGCCAGCCCCGGCCGGAACTCCTACGAGCAGTACTTC	CASPGRNSYEQYF
TRBV5-1	-	TRBD2	TRBJ2-1	17	TGCGCCAGCAGCTTGAGGATAAGCGGGAGGGCCACAAATGAGCAGTTCTTC	CASSLRISGRATNEQFF
TRBV29-1	few	TRBD2	TRBJ2-5	17	TGCAGCGTTGCCGGGGGCGGGAGGGCCTGGTACAAAGAGACCCAGTACTTC	CSVAGGGRAWYKETQYF
TRBV12-3/TRBV12-4	-	-	TRBJ1-3	16	TGTGCCAGCAGTTTAGGGGGCCCAAGCTCTGGAAACACCATATATTTT	CASSLGGPSSGNTIYF
TRBV5-1	many	-	TRBJ1-5	12	TGCGCCAGCAGCTCCGAGGGGGTAGCCCAGCATTTT	CASSSEGVAQHF
TRBV7-4	-	-	TRBJ2-3	17	TGTGCCAGCAGTCTCGTGGGGCGGAACATTAGCACAGATACGCAGTATTTT	CASSLVGRNISTDTQYF
TRBV4-1	few	-	TRBJ2-7	15	TGCGCCAGCAGCCCTCCCGGGACAAGACACTACGAGCAGTACTTC	CASSPPGTRHYEQYF
TRBV6-5	-	-	TRBJ1-1	16	TGTGCCAGCAGTTACTCATCCCAGGGGTGGATCACTGAAGCTTTCTTT	CASSYSSQGWITEAFF
TRBV6-1	-	-	TRBJ2-4	16	TGTGCCAGCAGTCAGGGACTTCGACTAGCCAAAAACATTCAGTACTTC	CASSQGLRLAKNIQYF
TRBV5-1	few	-	TRBJ2-1	15	TGCGCCAGCAGCTTGTTAACCATGCCCTTCGATGAGCAGTTCTTC	CASSLLTMPFDEQFF
TRBV3-1	few	TRBD2	TRBJ2-1	16	TGTGCCAGCAGCCGATCCGGGACTAGGTATTTAAATGAGCAGTTCTTC	CASSRSGTRYLNEQFF
TRBV5-1	-	TRBD1	TRBJ2-1	13	TGCGCCAGCAGCTGGGACAGTGACAATGAGCAGTTCTTC	CASSWDSDNEQFF
TRBV14	-	-	TRBJ2-3	16	TGTGCCAGCAGCCGCCGCCGGGACATTGCCACAGATACGCAGTATTTT	CASSRRRDIATDTQYF
TRBV29-1	-	-	TRBJ2-5	13	TGCAGCGTTGAAACTGGGGGGATTGAGACCCAGTACTTC	CSVETGGIETQYF
TRBV7-2	-	TRBD2	TRBJ2-1	14	TGTGCCAGCAGCTTACCCATTAGCGGGGTCGAGCAGTTCTTC	CASSLPISGVEQFF
TRBV5-1	many	-	TRBJ2-1	13	TGCGCCAGCCAGGAGACTAACTACAATGAGCAGTTCTTC	CASQETNYNEQFF
TRBV15	-	-	TRBJ2-5	13	TGTGCCACCAGCAGAGAAGGGGTAGAGACCCAGTACTTC	CATSREGVETQYF
TRBV20-1	few	TRBD1	TRBJ2-5	15	TGCAGTGCTGTCGACAGGGCCGGTCCCCAAGAGACCCAGTACTTC	CSAVDRAGPQETQYF
TRBV24-1	many	-	TRBJ2-1	11	TGTGCCACCTCAGGCTACAATGAGCAGTTCTTC	CATSGYNEQFF
TRBV5-1	many	TRBD2	TRBJ2-3	13	TGCGCCAGCAGCTGGGGAGGGCCAGATACGCAGTATTTT	CASSWGGPDTQYF
TRBV15	many	-	TRBJ2-1	18	TGTGCCACCAGCAAAGCCTCCTGGGGGAGTAGCTTCTACAATGAGCAGTTCTTC	CATSKASWGSSFYNEQFF